This passage covers 20 T cell receptor beta chains from one sample sequenced in a study of T cell repertoires in cytomegalovirus infection. Which antigens these TCRs recognize remains unknown. TCRdb reanalysed the reads using MiXCR and keeps one entry per CDR3 protein. Among 100,000 to 150,000 distinct CDR3 sequences listed, 30% to 40% were seen once. Specimen: CD8+ T cells from cultured PBMCs, collected from culture after CMV antigen stimulation. These receptors were obtained from a human donor in good health (CMV status not recorded). Some clones in this sample may be carry-over from other donors' samples.

This clonotype appeared a few times. V is TRBV2 and J is TRBJ1-1; D is possibly TRBD1 (6 bases). Germline-derived CDR1 and CDR2 are SNHLY and FYNNEI. This CDR3 has 15 residues. Trimming removed 5 bases at V and 1 base at J, with 14 bases between. CDR3 bases: TGTGCCAGCAGTCGACAGGAGGGGCGGAACACTGAAGCTTTCTTT. Its translation: CASSRQEGRNTEAFF.

The V and J genes are TRBV7-6 and TRBJ2-3; tentative D call: TRBD2 (5 bases). Germline V lookup: CDR1 SGHVS, CDR2 FNYEAQ. This CDR3 region has 15 residues. The V end lost 5 bases, the J end lost 2 bases, and 14 bases lay between the germline ends. The CDR3 nucleotides are TGTGCCAGCAGCATAGGAAGCGGCACCACAGATACGCAGTATTTT. It is translated as CASSIGSGTTDTQYF.

This clonotype has more than one count but fewer than ten. The V call is TRBV7-6, the J call TRBJ2-5; possibly TRBD1 for D (5 bases). Trimming stripped 5 bases from V and 2 bases from J, with 12 bases between. The CDR3 runs 14 residues. Germline-derived CDR1 and CDR2 are SGHVS and FNYEAQ. The CDR3 DNA reads TGTGCCAGCAGCCCGGACACCCGTCAAGAGACCCAGTACTTC. It encodes CASSPDTRQETQYF.

The genes are TRBV12-3 or TRBV12-4 and TRBJ2-7, with TRBD1 as a possible D gene (6 bases). Deletions cut 5 bases from V and 7 bases from J, with 9 bases between. CDR3 length: 11 residues. DNA for the CDR3: TGTGCCAGCAGTCAGGACAGTGAGCAGTACTTC. Residues: CASSQDSEQYF.

The chain joins TRBV6-8 to TRBJ2-5, with D perhaps matching TRBD2 (6 bases). This CDR3 contains 13 residues. V was clipped by 6 bases and J by 1 base, with 9 bases between them. Germline V gene sequence: CDR1 MNHGY, CDR2 SAAAGT. CDR3 sequence (DNA): TGTGCCAGCAGCGTAGCGGTCCAAGAGACCCAGTACTTC. Protein: CASSVAVQETQYF.

This clonotype showed up just a few times. A much larger clone is a single base away; this may be a read error. J is TRBJ2-2 and V is TRBV6-2 or TRBV6-3, with TRBD1 as a possible D gene (6 bases). The CDR3 runs to 13 residues. CDR1 is MNHEY and CDR2 is SVGEGT in the germline V gene. The V end lost 0 bases, the J end lost 7 bases, and 6 bases lay between the germline ends. The CDR3 is CASSYSDSGELFF. DNA for the CDR3: TGTGCCAGCAGTTACTCGGACAGCGGGGAGCTGTTTTTT.

The sample holds a few counts of this clonotype. CDR3 DNA sequence: TGTGCCAGCAGCATGCTTTCGGGGGACTACTCCTATAATTCACCCCTCCACTTT. Protein: CASSMLSGDYSYNSPLHF. The chain recombines TRBV4-2 with TRBJ1-6, with a weak D call TRBD1 (5 bases). CDR3 length: 18 residues. V was trimmed by 5 bases and J by 0 bases, leaving 17 bases between them. The germline V gene encodes CDR1 LGHNA and CDR2 YNFKEQ.

At least ten counts were recorded for this clonotype. V is TRBV7-9 and J is TRBJ2-7, with 10 bases matching TRBD1. Trimming cost V 4 bases and J 4 bases; bases outside gene matches: 10. Germline V lookup: CDR1 SEHNR, CDR2 FQNEAQ (reference sequence). CDR3 length: 16 amino acids. The CDR3 is CASSSQVPGQGYEQYF. The CDR3 DNA reads as TGTGCCAGCAGCTCTCAAGTCCCGGGACAGGGGTACGAGCAGTACTTC.

In this sample, this clonotype turned up a few times. The gene calls are TRBV10-3 and TRBJ2-7, with a possible D match to TRBD2 (6 bases). Germline values: CDR1 ENHRY, CDR2 SYGVKD. V was clipped by 6 bases and J by 1 base, with 13 bases between them. This CDR3 has 14 amino acids. DNA of the CDR3: TGTGCCATCAGGGCAGGAGGGTCGTCCTACGAGCAGTACTTC. It encodes CAIRAGGSSYEQYF.

The rearrangement uses TRBV6-6 and TRBJ2-2; possible D gene TRBD1, 6 bases. This CDR3 region has 17 residues. The V gene lost 0 bases and the J gene lost 1 base, with 12 bases spanning the gap. CDR1 is MNHNY, CDR2 SVGAGI, per germline (reference sequence). The CDR3 nucleotides read TGTGCCAGCAGTTACTCGAAGGGCAGGGGGAACACCGGGGAGCTGTTTTTT. As protein: CASSYSKGRGNTGELFF.

This clonotype has more than one count but fewer than ten. V gene TRBV27 combines with J gene TRBJ2-7; TRBD1 matches at 9 bases. V lost 5 bases and J lost 1; bases outside the gene matches: 6. The CDR3 is 15 amino acids. Germline V gene lookup returns CDR1 MNHEY and CDR2 SMNVEV (reference sequence). CDR3 coding DNA: TGTGCCAGCAGTCGGGACAGGGTAGTATCCTACGAGCAGTACTTC. Translation gives CASSRDRVVSYEQYF.

V is TRBV15 and J is TRBJ1-1; the D gene is possibly TRBD1 (5 bases). Trimming pared 3 bases from V and 2 bases from J, leaving 13 bases between. CDR1 LNHNV and CDR2 YYDKDF come from the germline V gene (reference sequence). The CDR3 runs 15 residues. This CDR3 is CATSRARTGNTEAFF. In nucleotides, the CDR3 is TGTGCCACCAGCAGGGCGAGAACAGGCAACACTGAAGCTTTCTTT.

The gene calls are TRBV3-1 and TRBJ2-1; D is unresolved. CDR1 is LGHDT, CDR2 YNNKEL, per germline (reference sequence). V was trimmed by 5 bases and J by 5 bases, leaving 19 bases between them. This CDR3 region has 16 residues. CDR3 region: CASSSPLTVDDNEQFF. Written as DNA, the CDR3 is TGTGCCAGCAGCTCCCCCCTGACTGTCGACGACAATGAGCAGTTCTTC.

CDR3 coding DNA: TGTGCCAGCAGCCGCTCCACGAATGAGCAGTTCTTC. It yields the protein CASSRSTNEQFF. This chain links TRBV7-6 with TRBJ2-1, with no clear D. The germline CDR1 and CDR2 sequences are SGHVS and FNYEAQ. V lost 5 bases and J lost 7, with 9 bases in between. CDR3 size: 12 residues.

Only a few counts were recorded for this clonotype. The CDR3 nucleotides are TGCGCCAGCAAAGGGGAAGATACGCAGTATTTT. It codes for CASKGEDTQYF. The chain joins TRBV5-1 to TRBJ2-3, with TRBD1 as a possible D gene (5 bases). Per the germline V gene, CDR1 is SGHRS and CDR2 is YFSETQ. Trimming left V 6 bases short and J 5 bases short, with 7 bases between. The CDR3 runs 11 residues. The variable domain in full, completed from reference TRBV5-1 and TRBJ2-3, reads KAGVTQTPRYLIKTRGQQVTLSCSPISGHRSVSWYQQTPGQGLQFLFEYFSETQRNKGNFPGRFSGRQFSNSRSEMNVSTLELGDSALYLCASKGEDTQYFGPGTRLTVL.

This clonotype was seen ten or more times. This chain uses TRBV19 with TRBJ1-5, with 7 bases fitting TRBD1. The CDR3 loop spans 15 amino acids. Germline trimming cut 5 bases from V and 3 bases from J; bases unmatched to any gene: 7. Germline CDR1 LNHDA, CDR2 SQIVND (reference sequence). The CDR3 sequence is CASSPQGGANQPQHF. Written as DNA, the CDR3 is TGTGCCAGTAGTCCCCAGGGGGGAGCCAATCAGCCCCAGCATTTT.

This clonotype appeared a few times. The chain couples TRBV19 to TRBJ1-1; D remains unclear. Germline CDR1 LNHDA, CDR2 SQIVND (reference sequence). V shed 6 bases and J shed 6 bases, with 14 bases lying between them. The CDR3 totals 13 residues. DNA of the CDR3: TGTGCCAGTAGCCTGGCAGTTTACGCTGAAGCTTTCTTT. It codes for CASSLAVYAEAFF. Supplemented by reference TRBV19 and TRBJ1-1, the full variable domain reads DGGITQSPKYLFRKEGQNVTLSCEQNLNHDAMYWYRQDPGQGLRLIYYSQIVNDFQKGDIAEGYSVSREKKESFPLTVTSAQKNPTAFYLCASSLAVYAEAFFGQGTRLTVV.

The chain links TRBV10-3 to TRBJ2-7; tentative D call: TRBD1 (5 bases). This CDR3 is 15 amino acids long. V was cut by 3 bases and J by 1 base, with 13 bases left in between. CDR1 and CDR2 from the germline V gene are ENHRY and SYGVKD. The DNA for the CDR3 is TGTGCCATCAGTGAATACATTTCAGGGTCCTACGAGCAGTACTTC. Its translation is CAISEYISGSYEQYF.

The V call is TRBV6-5, the J call TRBJ1-3, with D unresolved. The CDR3 covers 18 residues. CDR1 is MNHEY and CDR2 is SVGAGI in the germline V gene. Trimming shortened V by 0 bases and J by 0 bases, and 15 bases separated the two germline ends. CDR3 sequence reads: CASSYSRTDGHSGNTIYF. The CDR3 coding sequence is TGTGCCAGCAGTTACTCGAGGACCGACGGTCACTCTGGAAACACCATATATTTT.

The sample holds many counts of this clonotype. The chain employs TRBV7-2 and TRBJ1-5; no firm D call. The CDR3 is 17 amino acids. V lost 1 base and J lost 2, with 15 bases in between. Per germline, CDR1 SGHTA and CDR2 FQGNSA. CDR3 nucleotides: TGTGCCAGCAGCTTAGATGGTCGGGTCTTTGGCAATCAGCCCCAGCATTTT. This translates into CASSLDGRVFGNQPQHF.